The rows below give T cell receptor beta chains drawn from one sample of a study of shared clonotypes between healthy human individuals. Clones were sequenced by immunoSEQ multiplex PCR, and TCRdb holds only the in-frame ones, with some missing. The repertoire holds approximately 2,000,000 clones, with just under 95% as singletons. The sequenced material came from naive CD4+ T cells from PBMCs. Every receptor here comes from a man younger than 35 in good health. Some clones in this sample may be carry-over from other donors' samples. Each CDR3 is given with its conserved first and last residue. Fields, in order: clone size, D gene, J gene, V gene, CDR3 protein, CDR3 DNA. A D gene is named only where the DNA matches it firmly. Not all rows give a size; the values are once, few, many and, for expanded clones, a class.

size: NA
D: NA
J: TRBJ1-4
V: TRBV9
CDR3: CASSVSPGGGEKLFF
DNA: TGTGCCAGCAGCGTCTCCCCCGGGGGCGGGGAAAAACTGTTTTTT

size: NA
D: TRBD2
J: TRBJ2-1
V: TRBV18
CDR3: CASSRREGDIEQFF
DNA: TGTGCCAGCTCACGGCGGGAGGGGGATATTGAGCAGTTCTTC

size: NA
D: NA
J: TRBJ2-1
V: TRBV28
CDR3: CASSRDFRSYNEQFF
DNA: TGTGCCAGCAGCAGAGACTTTCGCTCCTACAATGAGCAGTTCTTC

size: NA
D: NA
J: TRBJ2-7
V: TRBV5-1
CDR3: CASSLAQPGNEQYF
DNA: TGCGCCAGCAGCTTGGCCCAGCCCGGGAACGAGCAGTACTTC

size: NA
D: NA
J: TRBJ2-7
V: TRBV7-9
CDR3: CASSPGTGAWNEQYF
DNA: TGTGCCAGCAGCCCGGGAACTGGGGCCTGGAACGAGCAGTACTTC

size: NA
D: TRBD2
J: TRBJ2-3
V: TRBV7-3
CDR3: CASSRRLAGGADTQYF
DNA: TGTGCCAGCAGCCGGCGACTAGCGGGAGGAGCAGATACGCAGTATTTT

size: NA
D: NA
J: TRBJ2-5
V: TRBV5-1
CDR3: CASSSRTYQETQYF
DNA: TGCGCCAGCAGCTCCCGGACGTACCAAGAGACCCAGTACTTC

size: NA
D: TRBD1
J: TRBJ1-1
V: TRBV29-1
CDR3: CSVSSGGTEAFF
DNA: TGCAGCGTTTCGTCAGGGGGAACTGAAGCTTTCTTT

size: NA
D: NA
J: TRBJ1-5
V: TRBV19
CDR3: CASSIQQSLNQPQHF
DNA: TGTGCCAGTAGTATACAGCAATCTTTGAATCAGCCCCAGCATTTT

size: NA
D: NA
J: TRBJ2-5
V: TRBV29-1
CDR3: CSAFGTASETQYF
DNA: TGCAGCGCTTTCGGGACGGCCTCTGAGACCCAGTACTTC

size: NA
D: NA
J: TRBJ1-2
V: TRBV5-1
CDR3: CASSLGQTTPLNGYTF
DNA: TGCGCCAGCAGCTTGGGACAGACTACACCTCTGAATGGCTACACCTTC

size: once
D: TRBD1
J: TRBJ1-4
V: TRBV18
CDR3: CASSPPSTGGEKLFF
DNA: TGTGCCAGCTCACCACCGTCGACAGGGGGTGAAAAACTGTTTTTT